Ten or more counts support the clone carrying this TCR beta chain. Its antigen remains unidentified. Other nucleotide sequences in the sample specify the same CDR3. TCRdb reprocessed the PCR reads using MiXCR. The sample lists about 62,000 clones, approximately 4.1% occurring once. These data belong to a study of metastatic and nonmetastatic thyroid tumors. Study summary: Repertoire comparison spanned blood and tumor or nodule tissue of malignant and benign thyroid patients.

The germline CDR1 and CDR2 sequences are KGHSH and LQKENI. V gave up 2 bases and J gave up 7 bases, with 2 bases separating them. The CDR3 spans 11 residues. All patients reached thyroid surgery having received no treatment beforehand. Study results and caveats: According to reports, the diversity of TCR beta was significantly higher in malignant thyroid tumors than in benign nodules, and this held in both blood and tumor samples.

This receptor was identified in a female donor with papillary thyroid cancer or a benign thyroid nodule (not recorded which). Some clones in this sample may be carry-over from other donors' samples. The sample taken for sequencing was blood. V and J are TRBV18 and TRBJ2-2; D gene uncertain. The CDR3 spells CASSPDGELFF. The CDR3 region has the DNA TGTGCCAGCTCACCAGACGGGGAGCTGTTTTTT.